This passage covers 6 T cell receptor beta chains from one sample sequenced in a study of T cells in Graves' hyperthyroidism and ophthalmopathy (dated by TCRdb to between 2018 and 2020). Libraries were constructed by multiplex PCR. These reads were obtained on an Illumina HiSeq 2000. The TCR beta CDR3 regions were amplified from the RNA transcripts. For the first round of RT-PCR on the TCR CDR3, the HTBI primer set was used together with the Qiagen OneStep RT-PCR kit. TCRdb reprocessing: public reads trimmed at Q25 with fastp, clones called with MiXCR, in-frame beta chains kept. Entries are consolidated by CDR3 protein sequence, retaining the most common genes and DNA. A total of almost 500,000 distinct CDR3 sequences appear in this sample, around a fifth of them only once. The top ten constitute around 54% of the sample. Sequencing was carried out using blood. These receptors all come from a woman aged 65 to 85 with Graves' ophthalmopathy.

This clonotype was counted many times. V usage is TRBV11-2 and J usage is TRBJ2-5; D gene ambiguous. Per germline, CDR1 SGHAT and CDR2 FQNNGV. The CDR3 loop spans 13 amino acids. Trimming removed 6 bases from V and 1 base from J, with 9 bases in between. The CDR3 DNA is TGTGCCAGCAGGAGGACGCCCCAAGAGACCCAGTACTTC. As protein: CASRRTPQETQYF.

The V gene is TRBV9, the J gene TRBJ2-1; no clear D. Germline CDR1 reads SGDLS; CDR2 reads YYNGEE. This CDR3 has 13 residues. V shed 4 bases and J shed 7 bases, with 12 bases lying between them. Written as DNA, the CDR3 is TGTGCCAGCAGCTCCCTGGCCTGGAATGAGCAGTTCTTC. It codes for CASSSLAWNEQFF.

This clonotype was counted between two and nine times. The chain carries TRBV27 and TRBJ2-5; tentative D call: TRBD1 (5 bases). V was trimmed by 2 bases and J by 7 bases, leaving 11 bases between them. Germline assignment: CDR1 MNHEY and CDR2 SMNVEV (reference sequence). The CDR3 consists of 13 residues. DNA of the CDR3: TGTGCCAGCAGTTTAGTGGACACTTCGACCCAGTACTTC. Translating it yields CASSLVDTSTQYF.

This clonotype was counted a few times. The chain employs TRBV7-9 and TRBJ1-1, with a tentative D call TRBD1 (5 bases). The CDR3 spans 14 residues. V lost 2 bases, J lost 3 bases, and 10 bases lay in between. Looked up from germline, CDR1 is SEHNR and CDR2 is FQNEAQ (reference sequence). The CDR3 spells CASSLHGGYTEAFF. DNA for the CDR3: TGTGCCAGCAGCTTACACGGGGGGTACACTGAAGCTTTCTTT.

The J gene is TRBJ2-2, the V gene TRBV6-9; D not certain. Germline V gives CDR1 MNHGY, CDR2 SVAAGI. This CDR3 is 15 amino acids long. Trimming stripped 1 base from V and 6 bases from J, with 12 bases between. The CDR3 nucleotides read TGTGCCAGCAGTTATTTGGGAAGTGGAGCCGGGGAGCTGTTTTTT. It is translated as CASSYLGSGAGELFF.

On this clonotype itself: Since a much larger clone is just one base distant, this may be a read error. The gene calls are TRBV7-9 and TRBJ2-7, with 12 bases aligning to TRBD1. This CDR3 has 15 residues. Germline assignment: CDR1 SEHNR and CDR2 FQNEAQ (reference sequence). The CDR3: CASSPGQGAIREQYF. The CDR3 DNA reads TGCGCCAGCAGCCCGGGACAGGGGGCGATCCGCGAGCAGTACTTC.